This paragraph reports one T cell receptor (beta chain). Its antigen is not identified. The germline V gene encodes CDR1 SGHVS and CDR2 FNYEAQ. Trimming removed 2 bases from V and 4 bases from J; junction bases left unmatched: 17. The CDR3 length is 19 residues. Assay used: immunoSEQ multiplex PCR; TCRdb lists only in-frame clones, some missing. Of about 3,400 clones listed, about 86% were seen once; the top ten hold about a fifth. The data originate from a study of T cells after posttransplantation cyclophosphamide. Points from the study as a whole: TRB clonality was highly associated with recipient CMV seropositivity and reactivation. Donor CD8+ memory clones often dominated recipient blood repertoires at later times. Tissue-infiltrating T cells from skin or gut overlapped little with blood T cells.

The chain has TRBV7-6 and TRBJ2-5, with 9 nucleotides matching TRBD2. The source is a woman aged 55 to 70 in good health, CMV-negative, and a related stem cell transplant donor. The material sequenced was CD8+ T cells sorted from bone marrow. In DNA, the CDR3 is TGTGCCAGCAGCTTACCCACTTCGACTAGCGGTCTCTGGGGAGAGACCCAGTACTTC. Translating gives CASSLPTSTSGLWGETQYF.